This TCR beta chain comes out of a study of OX40 agonist ivuxolimab in advanced cancers. Overall study context: Patients were infused with ivuxolimab every 2 weeks at 0.01 to 10 mg/kg. Findings of the study overall: CD4+ and CD8+ blood T cells expanded clonally by week 6 at 0.1 to 3.0 mg/kg.

The CDR3 runs 11 residues. Germline CDR1 MDHEN, CDR2 SYDVKM. V was shortened by 8 bases and J by 9 bases, with 13 bases between the two germline ends. The protocol was immunoSEQ multiplex PCR, while the TCRdb copy is restricted to in-frame clones and leaves out a portion. This sample has about 84,000 clones, with around 83% found just once. This clone was found a few times. Its antigen remains unidentified. This chain connects TRBV28 to TRBJ1-1, with D uncertain. This sample comprised CD4+ or CD8+ T cells sorted from blood, obtained in a trial of the OX40 agonist ivuxolimab. The TCR originated in an adult with an advanced solid tumor such as melanoma, head and neck, liver or kidney cancer. The DNA of the CDR3 is TGTGCCAGCTCCGTCCGAGGGAAAGCTTTCTTT. Translating it yields CASSVRGKAFF.